These T cell receptor beta chains were read from a single sample in a study of T-cell memory formation after mild COVID-19. One entry per CDR3 protein results from TCRdb running MiXCR on the 5' RACE reads. The table lists just under 550,000 distinct CDR3 sequences, around 21% of them singletons, with around 13% in the top ten. The sequenced sample consisted of PBMCs or a T cell subset sorted from them (not recorded which). The receptor source for this set is an adult woman who had mild COVID-19 (a few samples of this study predate the infection). Cell type and time point are not known. Both conserved end residues are part of each CDR3. The D gene is left open where the match is weak. Only some rows state a clone size, as once, few, many or a class for expanded clones.

d_gene: .; j_gene: TRBJ2-2; abundance: .; v_gene: TRBV9; CDR3aa: CASSVKWPARGVLFF
d_gene: TRBD1; j_gene: TRBJ1-1; abundance: few; v_gene: TRBV5-1; CDR3aa: CASSYLTGPGTEAFF
d_gene: TRBD1; j_gene: TRBJ2-3; abundance: .; v_gene: TRBV20-1; CDR3aa: CSATNGQGPDTQYF
d_gene: TRBD1; j_gene: TRBJ1-5; abundance: few; v_gene: TRBV27; CDR3aa: CASSLGTGGVQPQHF
d_gene: TRBD2; j_gene: TRBJ2-3; abundance: .; v_gene: TRBV5-1; CDR3aa: CASSSGLAGFVDTQYF
d_gene: .; j_gene: TRBJ1-5; abundance: .; v_gene: TRBV7-4; CDR3aa: CASSPDQANQPQHF
d_gene: .; j_gene: TRBJ2-2; abundance: few; v_gene: TRBV6-2/TRBV6-3; CDR3aa: CASSYIRELFF
d_gene: TRBD2; j_gene: TRBJ2-5; abundance: .; v_gene: TRBV5-1; CDR3aa: CASSPTPGGKGQETQYF
d_gene: TRBD2; j_gene: TRBJ2-1; abundance: .; v_gene: TRBV24-1; CDR3aa: CATSDSGGRVEQFF
d_gene: .; j_gene: TRBJ2-1; abundance: .; v_gene: TRBV12-3/TRBV12-4; CDR3aa: CASAPGPGNQFF
d_gene: TRBD1; j_gene: TRBJ1-1; abundance: .; v_gene: TRBV11-2; CDR3aa: CASSFQGGPRRAFF
d_gene: .; j_gene: TRBJ2-1; abundance: few; v_gene: TRBV30; CDR3aa: CAPRETYNEQFF
d_gene: TRBD1; j_gene: TRBJ2-1; abundance: .; v_gene: TRBV4-3; CDR3aa: CASSRPGGGLNEQFF
d_gene: TRBD1; j_gene: TRBJ1-3; abundance: many; v_gene: TRBV12-3/TRBV12-4; CDR3aa: CASSFTGTAKDTIYF
d_gene: TRBD2; j_gene: TRBJ2-1; abundance: many; v_gene: TRBV7-8; CDR3aa: CASSSGRDNEQFF
d_gene: TRBD1; j_gene: TRBJ1-2; abundance: .; v_gene: TRBV9; CDR3aa: CASSVDSGGGTGYTF
d_gene: .; j_gene: TRBJ1-2; abundance: many; v_gene: TRBV7-8; CDR3aa: CASSLVSGGSYGYTF
d_gene: .; j_gene: TRBJ2-7; abundance: few; v_gene: TRBV15; CDR3aa: CATSRDRDEQYF
d_gene: .; j_gene: TRBJ2-7; abundance: .; v_gene: TRBV7-9; CDR3aa: CASSFLPVGTATYEQYF
d_gene: .; j_gene: TRBJ2-2; abundance: .; v_gene: TRBV5-1; CDR3aa: CASRQGSNTGELFF
d_gene: .; j_gene: TRBJ1-1; abundance: .; v_gene: TRBV3-1; CDR3aa: CASSQGPVGSEAFF
d_gene: .; j_gene: TRBJ2-1; abundance: few; v_gene: TRBV12-3/TRBV12-4; CDR3aa: CASSLSGWNEQFF
d_gene: TRBD2; j_gene: TRBJ2-1; abundance: few; v_gene: TRBV20-1; CDR3aa: CSAREASGGYNEQFF
d_gene: .; j_gene: TRBJ1-5; abundance: .; v_gene: TRBV3-1; CDR3aa: CASSEGFATDYSNQPQHF
d_gene: TRBD1; j_gene: TRBJ1-1; abundance: once; v_gene: TRBV7-8; CDR3aa: CASSLAGQGSNTEAFF
d_gene: TRBD1; j_gene: TRBJ2-6; abundance: few; v_gene: TRBV7-6; CDR3aa: CAASMDREGSGANVLTF
d_gene: .; j_gene: TRBJ2-1; abundance: few; v_gene: TRBV10-3; CDR3aa: CAISVVSGNEQFF
d_gene: TRBD1; j_gene: TRBJ1-1; abundance: .; v_gene: TRBV25-1; CDR3aa: CASSELTGNSGGAFF
d_gene: .; j_gene: TRBJ2-1; abundance: few; v_gene: TRBV11-2; CDR3aa: CASSLGLGDGSYNEQFF
d_gene: .; j_gene: TRBJ1-1; abundance: .; v_gene: TRBV7-9; CDR3aa: CASSSNTLLTEAFF
d_gene: .; j_gene: TRBJ2-1; abundance: few; v_gene: TRBV12-3/TRBV12-4; CDR3aa: CASSFGGSGYNEQFF
d_gene: .; j_gene: TRBJ1-1; abundance: few; v_gene: TRBV12-3/TRBV12-4; CDR3aa: CASSFRARNTEAFF
d_gene: TRBD1; j_gene: TRBJ1-1; abundance: few; v_gene: TRBV7-9; CDR3aa: CASSFQGRGPDTEAFF
d_gene: TRBD1; j_gene: TRBJ2-1; abundance: .; v_gene: TRBV5-5; CDR3aa: CASSLAYRTGGFVQFF
d_gene: TRBD1; j_gene: TRBJ2-7; abundance: .; v_gene: TRBV27; CDR3aa: CASSLSGQGASYEQYF
d_gene: .; j_gene: TRBJ2-3; abundance: .; v_gene: TRBV2; CDR3aa: CASENGRGTDTQYF
d_gene: .; j_gene: TRBJ2-3; abundance: .; v_gene: TRBV13; CDR3aa: CASSLGLKGGTDTQYF
d_gene: TRBD2; j_gene: TRBJ2-1; abundance: few; v_gene: TRBV9; CDR3aa: CASSVAAGGNNEQFF
d_gene: TRBD1; j_gene: TRBJ1-2; abundance: .; v_gene: TRBV5-1; CDR3aa: CASSLTTGGTNYGYTF
d_gene: .; j_gene: TRBJ2-7; abundance: .; v_gene: TRBV2; CDR3aa: CASSQRDTSLEQYF
d_gene: .; j_gene: TRBJ2-7; abundance: few; v_gene: TRBV27; CDR3aa: CASSLNYLFGEQYF
d_gene: TRBD1; j_gene: TRBJ1-1; abundance: few; v_gene: TRBV6-1; CDR3aa: CASTDLGQGAEAFF
d_gene: TRBD1; j_gene: TRBJ2-7; abundance: few; v_gene: TRBV6-5; CDR3aa: CASSFRQGWFEQYF
d_gene: .; j_gene: TRBJ1-2; abundance: .; v_gene: TRBV6-6; CDR3aa: CASSNTGGYTF
d_gene: TRBD1; j_gene: TRBJ1-2; abundance: .; v_gene: TRBV9; CDR3aa: CASSAGGGYTF
d_gene: .; j_gene: TRBJ2-7; abundance: .; v_gene: TRBV5-1; CDR3aa: CASSLGVSSTYEQYF
d_gene: TRBD2; j_gene: TRBJ2-7; abundance: few; v_gene: TRBV29-1; CDR3aa: CSVEEASGVSYEQYF
d_gene: .; j_gene: TRBJ1-6; abundance: .; v_gene: TRBV7-2; CDR3aa: CASSSQGLGSPLHF
d_gene: .; j_gene: TRBJ2-5; abundance: .; v_gene: TRBV11-3; CDR3aa: CASSFGDWRETQYF
d_gene: .; j_gene: TRBJ2-6; abundance: few; v_gene: TRBV7-3; CDR3aa: CASSSRGTLRFSGANVLTF
d_gene: TRBD1; j_gene: TRBJ1-1; abundance: .; v_gene: TRBV29-1; CDR3aa: CSVGQGAAEAFF
d_gene: .; j_gene: TRBJ1-2; abundance: few; v_gene: TRBV12-5; CDR3aa: CASGLGPQGGGYTF
d_gene: .; j_gene: TRBJ2-3; abundance: .; v_gene: TRBV9; CDR3aa: CASSVTITDTQYF
d_gene: .; j_gene: TRBJ1-5; abundance: many; v_gene: TRBV6-2/TRBV6-3; CDR3aa: CASSYVNQPQHF